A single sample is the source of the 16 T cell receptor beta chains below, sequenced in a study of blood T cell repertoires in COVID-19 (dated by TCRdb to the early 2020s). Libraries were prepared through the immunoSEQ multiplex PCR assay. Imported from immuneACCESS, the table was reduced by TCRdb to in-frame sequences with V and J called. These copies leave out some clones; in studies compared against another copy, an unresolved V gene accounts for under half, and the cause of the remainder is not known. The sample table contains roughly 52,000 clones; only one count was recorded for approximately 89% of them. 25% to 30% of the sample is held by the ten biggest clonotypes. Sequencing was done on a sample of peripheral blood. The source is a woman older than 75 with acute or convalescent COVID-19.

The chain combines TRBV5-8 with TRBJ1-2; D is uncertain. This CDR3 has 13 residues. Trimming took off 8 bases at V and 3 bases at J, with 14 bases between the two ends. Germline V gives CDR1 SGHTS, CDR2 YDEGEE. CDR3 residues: CASSIRRDYGYTF. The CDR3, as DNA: TGTGCCAGTTCGATCCGGCGGGACTATGGCTACACCTTC. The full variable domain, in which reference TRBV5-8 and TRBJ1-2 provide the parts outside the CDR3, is EAGVTQSPTHLIKTRGQQATLRCSPISGHTSVYWYQQALGLGLQFLLWYDEGEERNRGNFPPRFSGRQFPNYSSELNVNALELEDSALYLCASSIRRDYGYTFGSGTRLTVV.

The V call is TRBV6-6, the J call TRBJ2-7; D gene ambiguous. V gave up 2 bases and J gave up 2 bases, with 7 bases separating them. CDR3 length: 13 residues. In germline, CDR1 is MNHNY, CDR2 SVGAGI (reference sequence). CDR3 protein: CASSYSPTYEQYF. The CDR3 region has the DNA TGTGCCAGCAGTTACAGCCCTACCTACGAGCAGTACTTC.

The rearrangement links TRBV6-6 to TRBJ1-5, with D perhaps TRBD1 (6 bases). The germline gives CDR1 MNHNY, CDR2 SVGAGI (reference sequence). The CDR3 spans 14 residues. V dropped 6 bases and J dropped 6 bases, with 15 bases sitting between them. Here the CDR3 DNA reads TGTGCCAGCAGCTACACAGGGACGGGTCAGCCCCAGCATTTT. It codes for CASSYTGTGQPQHF.

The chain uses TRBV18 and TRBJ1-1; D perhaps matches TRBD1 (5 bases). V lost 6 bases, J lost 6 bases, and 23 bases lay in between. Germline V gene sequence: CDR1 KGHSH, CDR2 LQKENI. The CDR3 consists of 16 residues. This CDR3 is CASSEGGTLWEAEAFF. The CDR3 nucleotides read TGTGCCAGCTCCGAGGGCGGGACCCTGTGGGAGGCTGAAGCTTTCTTT.

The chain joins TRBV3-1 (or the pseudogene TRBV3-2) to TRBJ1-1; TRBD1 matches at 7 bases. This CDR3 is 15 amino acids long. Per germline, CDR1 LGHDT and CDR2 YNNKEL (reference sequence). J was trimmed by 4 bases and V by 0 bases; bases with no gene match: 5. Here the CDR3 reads CASSQEYRGPTEAFF. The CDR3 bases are TGTGCCAGCAGCCAAGAATACAGGGGTCCCACTGAAGCTTTCTTT.

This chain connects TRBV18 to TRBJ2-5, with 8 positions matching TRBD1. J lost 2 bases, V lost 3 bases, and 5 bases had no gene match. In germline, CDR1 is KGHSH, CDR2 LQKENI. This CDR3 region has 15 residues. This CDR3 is CASSPLRTGQETQYF. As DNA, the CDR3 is TGTGCCAGCTCACCCCTTCGGACAGGGCAAGAGACCCAGTACTTC. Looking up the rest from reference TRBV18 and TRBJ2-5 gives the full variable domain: NAGVMQNPRHLVRRRGQEARLRCSPMKGHSHVYWYRQLPEEGLKFMVYLQKENIIDESGMPKERFSAEFPKEGPSILRIQQVVRGDSAAYFCASSPLRTGQETQYFGPGTRLLVL.

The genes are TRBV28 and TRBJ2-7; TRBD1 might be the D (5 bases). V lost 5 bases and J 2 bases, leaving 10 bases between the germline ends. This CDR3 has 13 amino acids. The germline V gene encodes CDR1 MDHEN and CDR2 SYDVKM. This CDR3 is CASSPPGTYEQYV. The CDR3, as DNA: TGTGCCAGCAGTCCCCCAGGGACCTACGAGCAGTACGTC.

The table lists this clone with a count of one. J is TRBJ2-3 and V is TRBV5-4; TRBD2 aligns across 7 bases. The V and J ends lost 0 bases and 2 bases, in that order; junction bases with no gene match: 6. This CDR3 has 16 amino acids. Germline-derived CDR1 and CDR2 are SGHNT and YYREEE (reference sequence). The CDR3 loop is CASSLARGGTTDTQYF. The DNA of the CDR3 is TGTGCCAGCAGCTTGGCCCGCGGGGGAACCACAGATACGCAGTATTTT.

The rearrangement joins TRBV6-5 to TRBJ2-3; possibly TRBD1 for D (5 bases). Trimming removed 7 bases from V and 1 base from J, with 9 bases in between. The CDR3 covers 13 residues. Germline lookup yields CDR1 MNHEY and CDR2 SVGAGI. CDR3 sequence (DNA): TGTGCCAGCATCCAGGGTGGCACAGATACGCAGTATTTT. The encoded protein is CASIQGGTDTQYF.

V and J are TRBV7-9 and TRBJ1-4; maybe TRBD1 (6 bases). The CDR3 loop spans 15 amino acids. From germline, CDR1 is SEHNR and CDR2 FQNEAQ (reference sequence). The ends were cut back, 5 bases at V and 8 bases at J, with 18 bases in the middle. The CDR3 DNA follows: TGTGCCAGCAGCAGTGGACAGACCCAGGGGGAAAAACTGTTTTTT. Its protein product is CASSSGQTQGEKLFF.

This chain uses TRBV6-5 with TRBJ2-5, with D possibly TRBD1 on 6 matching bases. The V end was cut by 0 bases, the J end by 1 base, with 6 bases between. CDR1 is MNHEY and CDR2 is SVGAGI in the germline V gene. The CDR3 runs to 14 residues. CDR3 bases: TGTGCCAGCAGTTACTCAGGGGGCCAAGAGACCCAGTACTTC. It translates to CASSYSGGQETQYF.

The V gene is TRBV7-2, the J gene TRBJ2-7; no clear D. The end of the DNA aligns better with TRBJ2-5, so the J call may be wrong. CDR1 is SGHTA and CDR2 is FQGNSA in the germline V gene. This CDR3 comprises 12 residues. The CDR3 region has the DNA TGTGCCAGCAGCCGGGTGAGAGAGACCCAGTACTTC. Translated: CASSRVRETQYF.

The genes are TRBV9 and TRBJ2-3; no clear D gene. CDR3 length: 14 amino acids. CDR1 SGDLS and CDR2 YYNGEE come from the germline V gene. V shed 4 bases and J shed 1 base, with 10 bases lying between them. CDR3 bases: TGTGCCAGCAGCCCAATACTCGGCACAGATACGCAGTATTTT. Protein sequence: CASSPILGTDTQYF.

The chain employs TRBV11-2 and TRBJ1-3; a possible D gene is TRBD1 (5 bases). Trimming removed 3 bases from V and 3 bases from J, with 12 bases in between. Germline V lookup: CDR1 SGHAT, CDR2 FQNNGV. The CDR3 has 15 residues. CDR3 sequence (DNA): TGTGCCAGCAGCTTGTCAGTCCAGGGTGGAAACACCATATATTTT. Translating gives CASSLSVQGGNTIYF.

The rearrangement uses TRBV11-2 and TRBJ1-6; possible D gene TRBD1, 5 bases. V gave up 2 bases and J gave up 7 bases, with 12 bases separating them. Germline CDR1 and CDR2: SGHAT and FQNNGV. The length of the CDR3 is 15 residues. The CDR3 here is CASSLIRANNSPLHF. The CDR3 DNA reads TGTGCCAGCAGCTTAATCAGGGCTAACAATTCACCCCTCCACTTT. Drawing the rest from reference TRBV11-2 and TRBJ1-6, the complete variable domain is EAGVAQSPRYKIIEKRQSVAFWCNPISGHATLYWYQQILGQGPKLLIQFQNNGVVDDSQLPKDRFSAERLKGVDSTLKIQPAKLEDSAVYLCASSLIRANNSPLHFGNGTRLTVT.

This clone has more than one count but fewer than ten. The CDR3 DNA follows: TGTGCCAGTAGTATTGGAGGGGAATTTTATGGCTACACCTTC. Encoded protein: CASSIGGEFYGYTF. This rearrangement joins TRBV19 to TRBJ1-2; maybe TRBD1 (5 bases). V lost 3 bases and J lost 5, with 13 bases in between. The V gene's germline CDR1 is LNHDA and CDR2 SQIVND (reference sequence). The CDR3 is 14 residues long.